The T cell receptor beta chain described here comes from a study of metastatic and nonmetastatic thyroid tumors. Study-wide background: The comparison covered peripheral blood and tumor or nodule tissue in malignant and benign thyroid patients.

About this clone: Its antigen remains unknown.

The CDR3 has 15 amino acids. CDR1 and CDR2 from the germline V gene are LGHDT and YNNKEL (reference sequence). V lost 4 bases to trimming and J lost 7 bases, with 17 bases between them. Thyroid surgery took place with no prior treatment in any patient. Original handling: Using the CDR3 differences seen across clinicopathological groups, the authors built a distant-metastasis classifier for papillary thyroid cancer, which was meant to discriminate distant-metastatic patients. With MiXCR, TCRdb reprocessed the PCR reads. The V and J calls here are based on TCRdb, not the publication. Here the sample spans about 40,000 clones, approximately 10% being singletons. Study results and limitations: Relative to benign nodules, malignant thyroid tumors were reportedly characterized by significantly elevated TCR beta diversity in blood and tumor.

The chain combines TRBV3-1 with TRBJ2-1; D is unresolved. Input material: blood. This TCR was recovered from a female donor with papillary thyroid cancer or a benign thyroid nodule (not recorded which). Some clones in this sample may be carry-over from other donors' samples. The CDR3 DNA follows: TGTGCCAGCAGCCCCCCCCATAGCTTTGAGAATGAGCAGTTCTTC. Translation: CASSPPHSFENEQFF.